Each of the 14 T cell receptor beta chains below was sequenced from the same sample in a study of T cells after posttransplantation cyclophosphamide. TCRdb keeps only in-frame clones here, not all; method: immunoSEQ multiplex PCR. The repertoire holds approximately 11,000 clones, around nine tenths seen once, with around 25% in the top ten. Cyclophosphamide on days +3 and +4 followed busulfan-fludarabine conditioning and a marrow graft. The starting material was CD4+ T cells sorted from PBMCs, obtained after allogeneic stem cell transplant with posttransplant cyclophosphamide. The receptors shown here come from a young adult male patient who received an allogeneic stem cell transplant from a related donor, was CMV-positive, and had acute GVHD only. Some T cells may be supplied by the graft donor.

This chain connects TRBV12-5 to TRBJ1-2; D gene unclear. CDR1 LGHNT and CDR2 FRNRAP come from the germline V gene. The CDR3 totals 13 residues. The V end was cut by 6 bases, the J end by 4 bases, with 12 bases between. The CDR3 nucleotides are TGTGCTAGTGGCGAGGGAATCGGCTATGGCTACACCTTC. Translated: CASGEGIGYGYTF.

The rearrangement joins TRBV7-2 to TRBJ1-1, with TRBD1 matching over 8 bases. After removal of 5 bases from V and 4 bases from J, the junction contained 9 bases not matched to a gene. The CDR3 totals 15 residues. CDR1 is SGHTA, CDR2 FQGNSA, per germline. CDR3 bases: TGTGCCAGCAGCACAGGGGGGGGGCTGGGCACTGAAGCTTTCTTT. Translating gives CASSTGGGLGTEAFF.

The chain employs TRBV7-3 and TRBJ2-1, with D possibly matching TRBD2 (6 bases). V was clipped by 1 base and J by 5 bases, with 12 bases between them. CDR1 is SGHTA, CDR2 FQGTGA, per germline. This CDR3 is 15 amino acids long. In DNA, the CDR3 is TGTGCCAGCAGCTTAATGAGCGGGTCCCACAATGAGCAGTTCTTC. The encoded protein is CASSLMSGSHNEQFF.

The chain uses TRBV19 and TRBJ2-7; D is perhaps TRBD1 (5 bases). This CDR3 comprises 13 residues. Germline CDR1 LNHDA, CDR2 SQIVND (reference sequence). V was clipped by 3 bases and J by 2 bases, with 8 bases between them. Here the CDR3 DNA reads TGTGCCAGTAGTATTGGCAGGGCCTACGAGCAGTACTTC. Protein sequence: CASSIGRAYEQYF.

The chain carries TRBV30 and TRBJ1-1, with D perhaps TRBD1 (6 bases). Germline V gene sequence: CDR1 GTSNPN, CDR2 SVGIG (reference sequence). The CDR3 is 14 amino acids. With 2 bases removed from V and 1 base from J, the gap between germline ends came to 11 bases. This chain's CDR3 is CAWSPRGANTEAFF. CDR3 DNA sequence: TGTGCCTGGAGTCCCAGGGGTGCGAACACTGAAGCTTTCTTT.

The CDR3 spells CASSLGGGGFWSYNSPLHF. The CDR3 DNA is TGTGCCAGCAGCTTAGGTGGTGGGGGCTTTTGGTCCTATAATTCACCCCTCCACTTT. V and J are TRBV7-8 and TRBJ1-6; D is possibly TRBD1 (6 bases). This CDR3 is 19 amino acids long. The V gene lost 1 base and the J gene lost 1 base, with 17 bases spanning the gap. Germline V gene sequence: CDR1 SGHVS, CDR2 FQNEAQ.

This CDR3 is CASLSALSTDTQYF. CDR3 coding DNA: TGTGCCAGCCTCAGCGCCCTTAGCACAGATACGCAGTATTTT. The chain has TRBV28 and TRBJ2-3; D unresolved. The CDR3 covers 14 residues. Germline loops: CDR1 MDHEN, CDR2 SYDVKM. Trimming pared 8 bases from V and 0 bases from J, leaving 12 bases between.

The V and J genes are TRBV19 and TRBJ1-2, with 11 nucleotides matching TRBD1. Germline assignment: CDR1 LNHDA and CDR2 SQIVND (reference sequence). J lost 3 bases, V lost 5 bases, and 5 bases had no gene match. The CDR3 extends over 15 amino acids. The CDR3 reads CASSLDRGLYYGYTF. DNA of the CDR3: TGTGCCAGTAGTCTGGACAGGGGGCTGTACTATGGCTACACCTTC.

This chain joins TRBV6-1 and TRBJ1-5; perhaps TRBD1 as D (5 bases). Trimming took 4 bases from V and 10 from J, leaving 14 bases between them. The CDR3 consists of 13 residues. Germline loops: CDR1 MNHNS, CDR2 SASEGT. This CDR3 is CASSGRHRSPQHF. As DNA, the CDR3 is TGTGCCAGCAGTGGCCGACACAGGTCCCCCCAGCATTTT.

The chain couples TRBV7-3 to TRBJ1-1; D unclear. Trimming pared 5 bases from V and 1 base from J, leaving 11 bases between. The CDR3 has 14 amino acids. Germline loops: CDR1 SGHTA, CDR2 FQGTGA. The CDR3 DNA sequence: TGTGCCAGCAGCCCAAATGTTAGGAACACTGAAGCTTTCTTT. Protein sequence: CASSPNVRNTEAFF.

J is TRBJ1-2 and V is TRBV30; 7 nucleotides match TRBD1. The germline V gene encodes CDR1 GTSNPN and CDR2 SVGIG (reference sequence). The V and J ends lost 0 bases and 8 bases, in that order; junction bases with no gene match: 6. The CDR3 spans 13 residues. The CDR3 DNA follows: TGTGCCTGGAGTGTACTTTTAGGGGGCGGCTACACCTTC. It translates to CAWSVLLGGGYTF.

The chain employs TRBV18 and TRBJ1-2, with TRBD1 as a possible D gene (5 bases). Germline V gene data show CDR1 as KGHSH and CDR2 as LQKENI. The CDR3 consists of 16 residues. Between the trimmed V and J ends, which lost 3 bases and 7 bases, there was a span of 21 bases. Here the CDR3 DNA reads TGTGCCAGCTCACCCCTCACCGGACACGGGGAGGGTGGCTACACCTTC. Translation: CASSPLTGHGEGGYTF.

The rearrangement joins TRBV11-2 to TRBJ2-3, with a weak D call TRBD2 (7 bases). Trimming took 1 base from V and 2 from J, leaving 10 bases between them. The CDR3 sequence is 15 residues long. CDR1 is SGHAT, CDR2 FQNNGV, per germline. CDR3 coding DNA: TGTGCCAGCAGCTTAGCGGGGGGCCCCACAGATACGCAGTATTTT. Its translation is CASSLAGGPTDTQYF.

This clone was seen just once. The genes are TRBV7-6 and TRBJ1-6; no reliable D call. The germline gives CDR1 SGHVS, CDR2 FNYEAQ. Trimming removed 1 base from V and 5 bases from J, with 15 bases in between. The CDR3 has 17 amino acids. For the CDR3, the DNA is TGTGCCAGCAGCTTAGGGAGCCGAGGTGCAGATAATTCACCCCTCCACTTT. Residues: CASSLGSRGADNSPLHF.